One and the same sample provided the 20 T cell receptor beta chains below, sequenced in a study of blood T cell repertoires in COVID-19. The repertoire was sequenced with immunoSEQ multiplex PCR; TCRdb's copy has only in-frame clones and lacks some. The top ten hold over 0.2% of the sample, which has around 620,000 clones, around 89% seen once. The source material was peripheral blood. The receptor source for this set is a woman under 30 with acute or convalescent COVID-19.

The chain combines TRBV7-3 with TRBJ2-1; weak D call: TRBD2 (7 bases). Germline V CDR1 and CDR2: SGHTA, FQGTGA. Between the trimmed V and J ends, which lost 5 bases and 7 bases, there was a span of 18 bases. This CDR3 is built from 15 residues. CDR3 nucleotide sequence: TGTGCCAGCAGCAAAAGGGGGGGCGCGAGGAATGAGCAGTTCTTC. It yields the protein CASSKRGGARNEQFF.

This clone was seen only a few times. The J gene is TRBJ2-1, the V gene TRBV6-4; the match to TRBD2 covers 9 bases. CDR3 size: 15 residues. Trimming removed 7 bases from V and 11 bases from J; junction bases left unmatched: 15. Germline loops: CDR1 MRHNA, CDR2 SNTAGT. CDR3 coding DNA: TGTGCCAGCACCCCGGAAAGCGGGGGGTTTGGTAAGCAGTTCTTC. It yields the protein CASTPESGGFGKQFF.

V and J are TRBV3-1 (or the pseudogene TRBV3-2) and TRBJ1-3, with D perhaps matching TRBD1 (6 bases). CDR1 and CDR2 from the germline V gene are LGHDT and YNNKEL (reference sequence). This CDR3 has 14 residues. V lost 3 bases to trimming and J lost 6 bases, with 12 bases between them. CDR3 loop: CASSQGAGQNTIYF. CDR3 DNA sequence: TGTGCCAGCAGCCAGGGGGCTGGGCAAAACACCATATATTTT.

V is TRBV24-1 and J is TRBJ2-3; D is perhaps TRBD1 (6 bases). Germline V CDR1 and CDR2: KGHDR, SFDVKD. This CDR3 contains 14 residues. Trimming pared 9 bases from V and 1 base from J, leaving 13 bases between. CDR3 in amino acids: CATGQRGGTDTQYF. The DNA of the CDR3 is TGTGCCACCGGACAGAGAGGTGGCACAGATACGCAGTATTTT.

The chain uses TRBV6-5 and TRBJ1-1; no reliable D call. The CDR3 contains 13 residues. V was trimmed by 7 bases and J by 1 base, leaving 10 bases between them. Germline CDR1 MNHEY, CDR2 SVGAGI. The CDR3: CASTQMRNTEAFF. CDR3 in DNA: TGTGCCAGCACCCAAATGAGGAACACTGAAGCTTTCTTT.

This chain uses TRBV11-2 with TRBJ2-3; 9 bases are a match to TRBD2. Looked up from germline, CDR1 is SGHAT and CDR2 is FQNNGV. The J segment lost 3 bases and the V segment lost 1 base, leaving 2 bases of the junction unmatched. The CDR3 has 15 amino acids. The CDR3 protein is CASSLVAGGTDTQYF. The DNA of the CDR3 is TGTGCCAGCAGCTTAGTGGCGGGGGGGACAGATACGCAGTATTTT.

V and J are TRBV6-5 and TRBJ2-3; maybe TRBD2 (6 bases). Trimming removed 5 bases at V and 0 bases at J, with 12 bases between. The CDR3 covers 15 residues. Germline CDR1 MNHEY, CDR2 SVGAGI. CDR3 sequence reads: CASSPSGSSTDTQYF. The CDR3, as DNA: TGTGCCAGCAGTCCCAGCGGGTCTAGCACAGATACGCAGTATTTT.

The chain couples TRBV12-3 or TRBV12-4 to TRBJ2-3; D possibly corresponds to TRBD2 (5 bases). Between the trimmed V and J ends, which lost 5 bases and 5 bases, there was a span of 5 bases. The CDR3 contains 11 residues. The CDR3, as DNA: TGTGCCAGCAGTGAGGGAGATACGCAGTATTTT. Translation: CASSEGDTQYF.

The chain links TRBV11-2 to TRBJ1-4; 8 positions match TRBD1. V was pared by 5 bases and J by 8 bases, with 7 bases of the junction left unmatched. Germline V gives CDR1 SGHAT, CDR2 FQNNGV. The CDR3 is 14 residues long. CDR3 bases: TGTGCCAGCAGCAGCGACAGGGGAGGGGAAAAACTGTTTTTT. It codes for CASSSDRGGEKLFF.

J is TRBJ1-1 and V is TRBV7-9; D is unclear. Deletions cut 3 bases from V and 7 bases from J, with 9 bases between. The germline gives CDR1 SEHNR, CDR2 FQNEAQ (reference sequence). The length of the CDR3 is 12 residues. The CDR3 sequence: CASSLTRREAFF. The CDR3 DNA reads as TGTGCCAGCAGCTTGACCAGGCGTGAAGCTTTCTTT.

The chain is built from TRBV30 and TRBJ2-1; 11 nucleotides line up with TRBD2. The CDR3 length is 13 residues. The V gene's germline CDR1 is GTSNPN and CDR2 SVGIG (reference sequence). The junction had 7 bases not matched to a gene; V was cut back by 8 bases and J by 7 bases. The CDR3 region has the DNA TGTGCCGGAACTCTAGCGGGGGGAAATGAGCAGTTCTTC. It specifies CAGTLAGGNEQFF.

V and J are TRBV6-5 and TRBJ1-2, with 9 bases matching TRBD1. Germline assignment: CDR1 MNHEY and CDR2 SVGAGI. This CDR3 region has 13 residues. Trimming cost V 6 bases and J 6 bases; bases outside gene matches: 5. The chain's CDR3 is CASRDRGEDGYTF. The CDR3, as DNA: TGTGCCAGCAGGGACAGGGGAGAGGATGGCTACACCTTC.

DNA of the CDR3: TGTGCCAGCAGTGAAGGCTGGACGGGGTACTCTGGAAACACCATATATTTT. This sequence encodes CASSEGWTGYSGNTIYF. This rearrangement joins TRBV2 to TRBJ1-3, with D hard to call. Germline lookup yields CDR1 SNHLY and CDR2 FYNNEI. CDR3 length: 17 amino acids. Between the trimmed V and J ends, which lost 1 base and 0 bases, there was a span of 13 bases.

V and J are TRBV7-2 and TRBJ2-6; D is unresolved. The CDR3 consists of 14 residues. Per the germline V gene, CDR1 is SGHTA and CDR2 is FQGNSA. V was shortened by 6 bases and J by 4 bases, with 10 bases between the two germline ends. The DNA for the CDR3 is TGTGCCAGCAGGGTGTCCGGGGGGGCCAACGTCCTGACTTTC. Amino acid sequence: CASRVSGGANVLTF.

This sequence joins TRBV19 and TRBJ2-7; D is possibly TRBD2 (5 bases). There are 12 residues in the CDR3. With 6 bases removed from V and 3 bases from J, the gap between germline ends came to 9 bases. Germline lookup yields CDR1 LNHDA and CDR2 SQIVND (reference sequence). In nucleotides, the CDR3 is TGTGCCAGTAGGGAGGACGACTACGAGCAGTACTTC. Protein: CASREDDYEQYF. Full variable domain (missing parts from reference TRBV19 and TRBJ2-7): DGGITQSPKYLFRKEGQNVTLSCEQNLNHDAMYWYRQDPGQGLRLIYYSQIVNDFQKGDIAEGYSVSREKKESFPLTVTSAQKNPTAFYLCASREDDYEQYFGPGTRLTVT.

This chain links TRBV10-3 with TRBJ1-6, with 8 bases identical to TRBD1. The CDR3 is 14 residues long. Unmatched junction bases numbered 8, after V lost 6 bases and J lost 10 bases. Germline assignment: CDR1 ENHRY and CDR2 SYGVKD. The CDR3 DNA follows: TGTGCCATCAGCCCTGGACAGGGCAGATCACCCCTCCACTTT. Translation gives CAISPGQGRSPLHF.

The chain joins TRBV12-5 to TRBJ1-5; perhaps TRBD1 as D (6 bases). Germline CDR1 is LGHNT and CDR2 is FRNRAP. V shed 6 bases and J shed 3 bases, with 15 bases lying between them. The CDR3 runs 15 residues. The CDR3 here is CASGPLGTLNQPQHF. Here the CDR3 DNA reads TGTGCTAGTGGCCCACTCGGGACACTCAATCAGCCCCAGCATTTT.

The CDR3 region is CASRDRLFMNTEAFF. The DNA of the CDR3 is TGTGCCAGCAGAGACAGGCTTTTTATGAACACTGAAGCTTTCTTT. This rearrangement joins TRBV2 to TRBJ1-1; maybe TRBD1 (6 bases). Trimming cost V 6 bases and J 0 bases, with 14 bases left between them. CDR3 length: 15 residues. From germline, CDR1 is SNHLY and CDR2 FYNNEI.

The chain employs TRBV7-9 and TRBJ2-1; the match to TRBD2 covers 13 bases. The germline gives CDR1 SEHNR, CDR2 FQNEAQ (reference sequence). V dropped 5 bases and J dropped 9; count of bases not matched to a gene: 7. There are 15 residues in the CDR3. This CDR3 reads CASSVLAGGRGEQFF. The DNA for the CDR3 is TGTGCCAGCAGCGTACTAGCGGGGGGGCGTGGTGAGCAGTTCTTC.

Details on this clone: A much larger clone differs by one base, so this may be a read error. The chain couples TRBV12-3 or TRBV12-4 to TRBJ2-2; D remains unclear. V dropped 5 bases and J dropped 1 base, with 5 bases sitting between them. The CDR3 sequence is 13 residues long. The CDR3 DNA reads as TGTGCCAGCAGTCCCTTGAACACCGGGGAGCTGTTTTTT. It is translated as CASSPLNTGELFF.